Listed below are T cell receptor beta chains from one sample, sequenced in a study of cytomegalovirus exposure and HLA in healthy donors. Profiling relied on immunoSEQ multiplex PCR, and the TCRdb table lists in-frame clones only, not all of them. The data show under 200,000 clones, around 92% seen once. Material for sequencing was PBMCs. These receptors were collected from a woman aged 18-35 years in good health and CMV-seropositive. The conserved cysteine and the conserved F or W are not part of the CDR3 here.

v_call: TRBV27
cdr3_aa: ASSLDRIGYYGYT

v_call: TRBV11-2
cdr3_aa: ASSFGLRGTEAF

v_call: TRBV6-6
cdr3_aa: ASWGTGGPHEQF

v_call: TRBV2
cdr3_aa: ASIIPVALIYNEQF

v_call: TRBV7-2
cdr3_aa: ASSLAYGNEQF

v_call: TRBV19
cdr3_aa: ASSDGQGGFYGYT

v_call: TRBV15
cdr3_aa: ATSPPLGNSYEQY

v_call: TRBV30
cdr3_aa: AWSSLPFFSGNTIY

v_call: TRBV7-2
cdr3_aa: ASSLGPGLYGYT

v_call: TRBV20-1
cdr3_aa: SDRHYGYT

v_call: TRBV19
cdr3_aa: ASKGDRDFAAAF

v_call: TRBV7-2
cdr3_aa: ASSLFSGIEQY

v_call: TRBV5-1
cdr3_aa: ASSLTGANEQF

v_call: TRBV7-9
cdr3_aa: ASSLTADTQY

v_call: TRBV4-2
cdr3_aa: ASSQILDRDLNQPQH

v_call: TRBV19
cdr3_aa: ASSRSQWFEQF

v_call: TRBV27
cdr3_aa: ASTPRGERPSTDTQY

v_call: TRBV5-6
cdr3_aa: ASSLGTGSSGNTIY

v_call: TRBV4-3
cdr3_aa: ASSQDWAGRLGEKLF

v_call: TRBV7-3
cdr3_aa: ASSLNGGSDTGELF

v_call: TRBV29-1
cdr3_aa: SVRGDRVDEQY

v_call: TRBV28
cdr3_aa: ASSQTSNTGELF

v_call: TRBV7-9
cdr3_aa: ASSPTAGTDFYEQY

v_call: TRBV11-2
cdr3_aa: ASSLGGSYNEQF

v_call: TRBV4-3
cdr3_aa: ASSQRPSSYNEQF

v_call: TRBV6-5
cdr3_aa: ASSGQPGGTGELF

v_call: TRBV29-1
cdr3_aa: SVEWAGGPYEQY

v_call: TRBV7-6
cdr3_aa: ASSRDRGRTDTQY

v_call: TRBV7-3
cdr3_aa: ASSPDVWAGLSSYNEQF

v_call: TRBV6-1
cdr3_aa: ASSASDRDEKLF

v_call: TRBV28
cdr3_aa: ASSYSGRWDEQY

v_call: TRBV9
cdr3_aa: ASSPGGAGFNEQF

v_call: TRBV6-1
cdr3_aa: ASRSSGVYEQY

v_call: TRBV7-2
cdr3_aa: ASSAGTSSYEQY

v_call: TRBV7-7
cdr3_aa: ASSLASGLVYEQY

v_call: TRBV18
cdr3_aa: ASSILAGGEQF